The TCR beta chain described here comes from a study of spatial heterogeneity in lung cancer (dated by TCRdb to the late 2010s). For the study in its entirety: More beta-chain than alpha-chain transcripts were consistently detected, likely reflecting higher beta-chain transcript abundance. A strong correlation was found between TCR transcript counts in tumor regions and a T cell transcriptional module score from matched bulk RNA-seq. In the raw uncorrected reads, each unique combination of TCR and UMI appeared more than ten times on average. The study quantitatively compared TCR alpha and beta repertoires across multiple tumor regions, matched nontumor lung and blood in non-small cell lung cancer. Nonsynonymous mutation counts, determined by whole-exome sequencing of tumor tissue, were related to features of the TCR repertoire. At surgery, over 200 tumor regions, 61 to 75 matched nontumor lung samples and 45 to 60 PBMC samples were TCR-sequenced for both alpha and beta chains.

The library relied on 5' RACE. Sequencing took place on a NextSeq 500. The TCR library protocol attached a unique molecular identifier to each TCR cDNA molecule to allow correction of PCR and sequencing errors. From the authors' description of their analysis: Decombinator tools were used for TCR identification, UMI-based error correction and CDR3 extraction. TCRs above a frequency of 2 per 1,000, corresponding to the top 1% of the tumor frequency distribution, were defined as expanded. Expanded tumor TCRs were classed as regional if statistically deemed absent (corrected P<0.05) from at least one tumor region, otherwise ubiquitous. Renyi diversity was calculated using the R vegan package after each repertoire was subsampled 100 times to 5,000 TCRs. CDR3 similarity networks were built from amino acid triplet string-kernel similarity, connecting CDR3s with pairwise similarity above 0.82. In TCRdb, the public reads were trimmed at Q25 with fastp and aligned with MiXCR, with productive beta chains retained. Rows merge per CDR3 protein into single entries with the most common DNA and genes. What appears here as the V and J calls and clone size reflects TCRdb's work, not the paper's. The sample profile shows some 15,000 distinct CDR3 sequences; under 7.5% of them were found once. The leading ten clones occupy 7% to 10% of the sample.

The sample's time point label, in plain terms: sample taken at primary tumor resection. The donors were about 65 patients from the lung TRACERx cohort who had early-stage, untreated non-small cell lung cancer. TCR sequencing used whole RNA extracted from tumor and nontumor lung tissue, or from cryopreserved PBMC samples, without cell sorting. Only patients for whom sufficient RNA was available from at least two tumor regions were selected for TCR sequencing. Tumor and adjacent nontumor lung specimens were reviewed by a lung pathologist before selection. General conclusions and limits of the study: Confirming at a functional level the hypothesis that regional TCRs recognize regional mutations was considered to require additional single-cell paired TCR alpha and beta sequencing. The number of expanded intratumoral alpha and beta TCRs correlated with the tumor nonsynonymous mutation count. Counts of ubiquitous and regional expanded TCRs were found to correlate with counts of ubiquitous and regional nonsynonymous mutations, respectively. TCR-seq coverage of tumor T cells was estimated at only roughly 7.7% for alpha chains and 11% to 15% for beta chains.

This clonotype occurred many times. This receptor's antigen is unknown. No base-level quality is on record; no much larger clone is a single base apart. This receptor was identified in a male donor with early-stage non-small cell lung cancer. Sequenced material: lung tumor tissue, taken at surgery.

In nucleotides, the sequence is TGTGCCAGCAGCTTCGTCGGAGTGAACACTGAAGCTTTCTTT. This codes for CASSFVGVNTEAFF. Recombination connected TRBV5-6 to TRBJ1-1; the D gene is not confidently resolved. The CDR3 runs 14 amino acids, cysteine and phenylalanine included. Solely the CDR3 DNA is kept, with 42 bases framed from the first base. From the germline V gene, CDR1 is SGHDT and CDR2 is YYEEEE. V loses 2 bases, J loses 0 bases, and the germline ends lie 8 bases apart.